The 32 T cell receptor beta chains given below trace back to one sample, sequenced in a study of T cells in women clearing cervical HPV infection. Some clones are missing from TCRdb's copy, which holds only in-frame ones; the method was immunoSEQ multiplex PCR. The sample table sets out about 32,000 clones. The sequenced material came from blood buffy coat. These receptors originate from a woman aged 18 to 69 with a cervical HPV16 infection that either progressed to CIN3+ or cleared (not recorded which).

The CDR3 DNA, read in part, is TGCAGTGCTAGGGATCCGACAGGGGGCCTGGAGACC. It encodes CSARDPTGGLET. The CDR3 reads in full as CSARDPTGGLETQYF. The chain couples TRBV20-1 to TRBJ2-5; 10 nucleotides agree with TRBD1. The CDR3 extends 3 residues past the end of the read, so its final part is completed from the germline J gene. CDR1 is DFQATT and CDR2 is SNEGSKA in the germline V gene (reference sequence). CDR3 length equals 15 residues. V shed 3 bases, J shed 5 bases, and the junction held 9 bases outside the gene matches.

To note about this clone: The read gets to within 3 residues of the CDR3 end, and the germline J gene fills in the rest. V and J are TRBV9 and TRBJ2-1; 9 bases agree with TRBD2. This CDR3 region has 15 residues. Germline CDR1 SGDLS, CDR2 YYNGEE. The ends lost 2 bases at V and 8 bases at J; junction bases unmatched: 8. The covered CDR3 bases are TGTGCCAGCAGCGTTGGTAGCGGGAGTACCTATGAG. Translating gives CASSVGSGSTYE. The entire CDR3 is CASSVGSGSTYEQFF.

Comment on this clone: Read sequence stops 3 residues before the CDR3 end, and the germline J gene provides the missing end. The rearrangement links TRBV29-1 to TRBJ1-2; no definite D call. The ends were cut back, 5 bases at V and 6 bases at J, with 22 bases in the middle. Germline CDR1 is SQVTM and CDR2 is ANQGSEA. This CDR3 is built from 15 residues. The sequenced part of the CDR3 DNA is TGCAGCGTTCGGTCGGGTCCCCCCCTATCGGATGGC. Protein: CSVRSGPPLSDG. The entire CDR3 reads CSVRSGPPLSDGYTF.

A word on this clone: The CDR3 end is not reached by the read, which stops 3 residues before it; the germline J gene fills it in. The chain is built from TRBV20-1 and TRBJ1-5; 8 bases map to TRBD1. The CDR3 has 13 residues. Germline assignment: CDR1 DFQATT and CDR2 SNEGSKA (reference sequence). Germline trimming cut 3 bases from V and 4 bases from J; bases unmatched to any gene: 2. CDR3 DNA (partial): TGCAGTGCTAGCCAGGGGGCGAATCAGCCC. Its protein product is CSASQGANQP. The entire CDR3 is CSASQGANQPQHF.

A note on this clone: The CDR3 end lies 3 residues beyond the end of the read and is filled in from the germline J gene. The chain uses TRBV10-2 and TRBJ2-2; tentative D call: TRBD1 (6 bases). The germline V gene encodes CDR1 WSHSY and CDR2 SAAADI. V lost 8 bases to trimming and J lost 4 bases, with 14 bases between them. This CDR3 contains 14 residues. Incomplete CDR3 DNA: TGCGCCAGCTCCACAGGGTTAGGCACCGGGGAG. Protein sequence: CASSTGLGTGE. The CDR3, in full, reads CASSTGLGTGELFF.

On this clone itself: The read comes to an end 3 residues before the CDR3 does, leaving the germline J gene to fill in the end. This chain uses TRBV6-1 with TRBJ2-3; tentative D call: TRBD2 (6 bases). V lost 3 bases and J lost 5, with 12 bases in between. The V gene's germline CDR1 is MNHNS and CDR2 SASEGT. The CDR3 contains 14 residues. CDR3 region: CASSDGLAQDTQYF. CDR3 DNA, as far as it was read: TGTGCCAGCAGTGACGGCCTAGCGCAAGATACG.

As concerns this clone: The read falls 3 residues short of the CDR3 end, and the missing part is taken from the germline J gene. The chain recombines TRBV19 with TRBJ2-3; no reliable D call. This CDR3 spans 16 amino acids. CDR1 is LNHDA, CDR2 SQIVND, per germline (reference sequence). CDR3 protein: CASSILRLTLERPQYF. The part of the CDR3 DNA that was read is TGTGCCAGTAGTATCCTACGTTTGACATTAGAGAGGCCG.

Comment on this clone: The read finishes 3 residues shy of the CDR3 end, and the germline J gene is used to complete it. The chain carries TRBV20-1 and TRBJ1-1; D unresolved. The CDR3 contains 13 residues. Per germline, CDR1 DFQATT and CDR2 SNEGSKA (reference sequence). The germline V and J ends were trimmed by 3 bases and 0 bases, with 8 bases remaining between them. The CDR3 bases that were read are TGCAGTGCTAGCAGGAACATGAACACTGAA. Translating it yields CSASRNMNTE. The CDR3 as a whole reads CSASRNMNTEAFF.

Points on this clone: A junction end diverges from the germline sequence, so it may reflect a read error. The read gets to within 3 residues of the CDR3 end, and the germline J gene fills in the rest. The gene calls are TRBV6-1 and TRBJ1-2; TRBD1 might be the D (6 bases). CDR3 length equals 16 residues. Germline values: CDR1 MNHNS, CDR2 SASEGT. Partial CDR3 DNA: TGTGCCAGCAGGGAAGGTGTGAGGGGGGGCGCCTACGAC. Its translation: CASREGVRGGAYD. The whole CDR3 protein reads CASREGVRGGAYDYTF.

Concerning this clone: The CDR3 end lies 3 residues beyond the end of the read and is filled in from the germline J gene. This chain connects TRBV5-1 to TRBJ2-3; a possible D gene is TRBD1 (6 bases). The V end was cut by 1 base, the J end by 2 bases, with 20 bases between. CDR3 length equals 18 residues. The germline V gene has CDR1 SGHRS and CDR2 YFSETQ. The CDR3 sequence is CASSLRGLGQGLTDTQYF. Partial CDR3 DNA: TGCGCCAGCAGCTTGCGAGGCTTAGGTCAGGGGCTCACAGATACG.

Turning to this clone: The sequenced fragment ends 3 residues before the CDR3 boundary, so the rest is inferred from the germline J gene. The chain links TRBV29-1 to TRBJ2-4, with 7 bases aligning to TRBD2. Losses at the gene ends were 8 bases for V and 7 bases for J; bases not matched to a gene: 14. The CDR3 has 14 residues. Germline lookup yields CDR1 SQVTM and CDR2 ANQGSEA. The sequenced part of the CDR3 DNA is TGCAGCACGTCGGGGGGTATGAGTCGGAACATT. Translated, it gives CSTSGGMSRNI. The full CDR3 protein reads CSTSGGMSRNIQYF.

Notes on this clone: The read ends 3 residues shy of where the CDR3 ends; the end is completed using the germline J gene. The rearrangement uses TRBV10-2 and TRBJ2-2; 8 nucleotides agree with TRBD2. This CDR3 contains 13 residues. The germline CDR1 and CDR2 sequences are WSHSY and SAAADI. Here the CDR3 reads CASSGGLSEKLFF. The covered CDR3 bases are TGCGCCAGCTCGGGGGGGTTAAGTGAAAAG.

With respect to this clone: The CDR3 is cut off 3 residues early in the read; its end comes from the germline J gene. The rearrangement links TRBV15 to TRBJ2-1, with D perhaps matching TRBD1 (5 bases). The CDR3 contains 13 residues. Germline lookup yields CDR1 LNHNV and CDR2 YYDKDF (reference sequence). Trimming took off 4 bases at V and 8 bases at J, with 12 bases between the two ends. CDR3 amino acids: CATSIFKGHEQFF. The sequenced part of the CDR3 DNA is TGTGCCACCAGCATATTTAAGGGGCATGAG.

With regard to this clone: The read terminates 3 residues before the CDR3 end, so the remaining end is supplied by the germline J gene. The chain carries TRBV20-1 and TRBJ2-2, with 7 nucleotides matching TRBD2. Germline V gives CDR1 DFQATT, CDR2 SNEGSKA (reference sequence). This CDR3 is built from 15 residues. Losses at the gene ends were 0 bases for V and 2 bases for J; bases not matched to a gene: 3. The CDR3 loop is CSARELATNTGELFF. The sequenced part of the CDR3 DNA is TGCAGTGCTAGAGAACTAGCGACAAACACCGGGGAG.

Notes on this clone: The read stops 3 residues short of the end of the CDR3; the missing end is completed from the germline J gene. The chain carries TRBV10-3 and TRBJ1-1; the D gene is possibly TRBD1 (5 bases). V was cut by 6 bases and J by 7 bases, with 18 bases left in between. The CDR3 extends over 14 amino acids. The V gene's germline CDR1 is ENHRY and CDR2 SYGVKD. The sequenced CDR3 bases are TGTGCCATCAGGAGCGACAGTCCTTTCATTGAA. It is translated as CAIRSDSPFIE. The full CDR3 protein reads CAIRSDSPFIEAFF.

A note on this clone: The DNA ends 3 residues before the CDR3 does, and the rest of the CDR3 is filled in from the germline J gene. The V gene is TRBV2, the J gene TRBJ1-4, with unresolved D. Trimming shortened V by 6 bases and J by 8 bases, and 22 bases separated the two germline ends. Looked up from germline, CDR1 is SNHLY and CDR2 is FYNNEI. The CDR3 contains 16 residues. The covered CDR3 bases are TGTGCCAGCAGACAAATTACCTCCCTCGCGGAAGAAAAA. It specifies CASRQITSLAEEK. The entire CDR3 reads CASRQITSLAEEKLFF.

With regard to this clone: One junction end does not reproduce the germline sequence, and a read error may be involved. The read ends 3 residues early relative to the CDR3; the germline J gene fills the gap. The chain joins TRBV4-2 to TRBJ2-7; D is perhaps TRBD2 (5 bases). CDR3 length equals 16 residues. CDR1 is LGHNA and CDR2 is YNFKEQ in the germline V gene. The part of the CDR3 DNA that was read is TGCGCCAGCAGCCAAGGAGGCGGCGGCTTCACCTACGAG. Translation: CASSQGGGGFTYE. The whole CDR3 sequence reads CASSQGGGGFTYEQYF.

As to this clone: The DNA ends 3 residues before the CDR3 does, and the rest of the CDR3 is filled in from the germline J gene. This chain links TRBV9 with TRBJ1-4, with a weak D call TRBD1 (6 bases). Germline CDR1 SGDLS, CDR2 YYNGEE. Between the trimmed V and J ends, which lost 4 bases and 5 bases, there was a span of 15 bases. CDR3 length equals 15 residues. The part of the CDR3 DNA that was read is TGTGCCAGCAGCTTAAGAGGGGGTTTGAATGAAAAA. Amino acid sequence: CASSLRGGLNEK. The entire CDR3 protein reads CASSLRGGLNEKLFF.

On this clone: Read coverage stops 3 residues before the CDR3 terminus; the germline J gene supplies the remainder. The chain combines TRBV28 with TRBJ2-4; D is perhaps TRBD1 (6 bases). This CDR3 comprises 13 residues. Trimming took 3 bases from V and 9 from J, leaving 12 bases between them. Per the germline V gene, CDR1 is MDHEN and CDR2 is SYDVKM. The covered CDR3 bases are TGTGCCAGCAGTTTCCGAAGGGGGAGCATT. Translated, it gives CASSFRRGSI. The complete CDR3 reads CASSFRRGSIQYF. The full variable domain, rest sourced from reference TRBV28 and TRBJ2-4, is DVKVTQSSRYLVKRTGEKVFLECVQDMDHENMFWYRQDPGLGLRLIYFSYDVKMKEKGDIPEGYSVSREKKERFSLILESASTNQTSMYLCASSFRRGSIQYFGAGTRLSVL.

Worth noting for this clone: The read ends 3 residues early relative to the CDR3; the germline J gene fills the gap. Distinct nucleotide sequences in the sample also encode this CDR3. The genes are TRBV19 and TRBJ1-2; 9 bases match TRBD1. The ends lost 5 bases at V and 5 bases at J; junction bases unmatched: 6. CDR1 is LNHDA, CDR2 SQIVND, per germline (reference sequence). The CDR3 is made up of 14 amino acids. CDR3 region: CASSGGQGGYGYTF. The part of the CDR3 DNA that was read is TGTGCCAGTAGTGGGGGACAGGGCGGATATGGC.

As regards this clone: The read falls 3 residues short of the CDR3 end, and the missing part is taken from the germline J gene. The chain is built from TRBV19 and TRBJ1-2; TRBD1 might be the D (6 bases). This CDR3 contains 13 residues. V was pared by 5 bases and J by 5 bases, with 12 bases between. Germline CDR1 reads LNHDA; CDR2 reads SQIVND (reference sequence). CDR3 bases read: TGTGCCAGTAGTCGCGAACAGGGATATGGC. Its translation: CASSREQGYG. The whole CDR3 region reads CASSREQGYGYTF.

Regarding this clone: The DNA ends 3 residues before the CDR3 does, and the rest of the CDR3 is filled in from the germline J gene. This chain uses TRBV7-9 with TRBJ2-3; D is possibly TRBD1 (5 bases). This CDR3 has 15 amino acids. From germline, CDR1 is SEHNR and CDR2 FQNEAQ (reference sequence). The CDR3 bases that were read are TGTGCCAGCAGCTTACTACTCCGGCAGGGTGAGACG. It yields the protein CASSLLLRQGET. The whole CDR3 reads CASSLLLRQGETQYF.

Worth noting for this clone: Read sequence stops 3 residues before the CDR3 end, and the germline J gene provides the missing end. V is TRBV11-1 and J is TRBJ2-7; 12 bases are shared with TRBD1. Losses at the gene ends were 7 bases for V and 3 bases for J; bases not matched to a gene: 7. Per germline, CDR1 SGHAT and CDR2 FQDESV (reference sequence). The CDR3 totals 15 residues. The CDR3 spells CASISGTGGLYEQYF. The DNA read from the CDR3 is TGTGCCAGCATCTCCGGGACAGGGGGCCTCTACGAG.

A note on this clone: Read sequence stops 3 residues before the CDR3 end, and the germline J gene provides the missing end. The rearrangement joins TRBV5-1 to TRBJ2-2, with 8 nucleotides matching TRBD1. This CDR3 contains 16 residues. Germline lookup yields CDR1 SGHRS and CDR2 YFSETQ. The CDR3 DNA, read in part, is TGCGCCAGCAGCTTTCAGGGACAGGTTACAAATTCACCG. Translation: CASSFQGQVTNSP. The CDR3 reads in full as CASSFQGQVTNSPLFF. Full variable domain (missing parts from reference TRBV5-1 and TRBJ2-2): KAGVTQTPRYLIKTRGQQVTLSCSPISGHRSVSWYQQTPGQGLQFLFEYFSETQRNKGNFPGRFSGRQFSNSRSEMNVSTLELGDSALYLCASSFQGQVTNSPLFFGEGSRLTVL.

Worth noting for this clone: Read coverage stops 3 residues before the CDR3 terminus; the germline J gene supplies the remainder. This chain links TRBV5-1 with TRBJ1-2; TRBD1 matches 7 bases. Germline-derived CDR1 and CDR2 are SGHRS and YFSETQ. The CDR3 totals 14 residues. CDR3 loop: CASSLQTGTRGYTF. CDR3 DNA, as far as it was read: TGCGCCAGCAGCCTCCAGACAGGGACCCGGGGC.

As regards this clone: Read sequence stops 3 residues before the CDR3 end, and the germline J gene provides the missing end. The rearrangement uses TRBV29-1 and TRBJ1-2, with 12 positions matching TRBD1. This CDR3 is 18 amino acids long. CDR1 is SQVTM, CDR2 ANQGSEA, per germline. V shed 5 bases and J 5 bases; nucleotides not matched to a gene: 18. The CDR3: CSVLPVGQGAQGQYGYTF. CDR3 DNA, as far as it was read: TGCAGCGTTCTCCCGGTGGGACAGGGGGCGCAGGGACAGTATGGC.

In regard to this clone: The read ends 3 residues shy of where the CDR3 ends; the end is completed using the germline J gene. The chain joins TRBV7-8 to TRBJ2-3; D gene ambiguous. CDR1 and CDR2 from the germline V gene are SGHVS and FQNEAQ. This CDR3 region has 13 residues. CDR3 loop: CASSFGSQETQYF. CDR3 bases read: TGTGCCAGCAGCTTCGGGTCACAAGAGACG.

As regards this clone: The read falls 3 residues short of the CDR3 end, and the missing part is taken from the germline J gene. This chain joins TRBV30 and TRBJ1-6; D might be TRBD1 (5 bases). The V gene's germline CDR1 is GTSNPN and CDR2 SVGIG (reference sequence). V was pared by 4 bases and J by 0 bases, with 10 bases between. The CDR3 sequence is 15 residues long. The part of the CDR3 DNA that was read is TGTGCCTGGACGAGGAGGGGCTCCTATAATTCACCC. This translates into CAWTRRGSYNSP. The complete CDR3 reads CAWTRRGSYNSPLHF.

Points on this clone: The sequenced fragment ends 3 residues before the CDR3 boundary, so the rest is inferred from the germline J gene. The V gene is TRBV12-3 or TRBV12-4, the J gene TRBJ2-2; perhaps TRBD2 as D (6 bases). Trimming shortened V by 2 bases and J by 4 bases, and 11 bases separated the two germline ends. The CDR3 totals 15 residues. The CDR3 DNA, read in part, is TGTGCCAGCAGTTTATTCAGAGCGGGCACCGGGGAG. It yields the protein CASSLFRAGTGE. The complete CDR3 reads CASSLFRAGTGELFF.

Concerning this clone itself: The read ends 3 residues shy of where the CDR3 ends; the end is completed using the germline J gene. This chain links TRBV18 with TRBJ2-7, with 8 bases lining up with TRBD1. The CDR3 covers 15 residues. Germline CDR1 KGHSH, CDR2 LQKENI. The J segment lost 2 bases and the V segment lost 5 bases, leaving 8 bases of the junction unmatched. The CDR3 bases that were read are TGTGCCAGCTCAGGCAGGGACAGGCCTACCTACGAG. Translating it yields CASSGRDRPTYE. The full CDR3 protein reads CASSGRDRPTYEQYF.

As to this clone: The CDR3 end lies 3 residues beyond the end of the read and is filled in from the germline J gene. The chain carries TRBV7-9 and TRBJ1-6, with 7 bases identical to TRBD1. This CDR3 is built from 14 residues. Looked up from germline, CDR1 is SEHNR and CDR2 is FQNEAQ (reference sequence). V shed 3 bases and J 5 bases; nucleotides not matched to a gene: 1. CDR3 bases read: TGTGCCAGCAGCTTTGGACAGGATAATTCACCC. It is translated as CASSFGQDNSP. The complete CDR3 protein is CASSFGQDNSPLHF.

To note about this clone: The junction differs from germline at one of its ends, possibly a read error. The CDR3 goes on 3 residues after the read ends, and that part is filled in from the germline J gene. This chain joins TRBV6-1 and TRBJ1-4; perhaps TRBD1 as D (5 bases). CDR3 length: 14 residues. Germline CDR1 reads MNHNS; CDR2 reads SASEGT. CDR3 DNA, as far as it was read: TGTGCCAGCAGCGAAGGACCTGGGGCCAACGTA. It is translated as CASSEGPGANV. From start to end, the CDR3 is CASSEGPGANVLFF.